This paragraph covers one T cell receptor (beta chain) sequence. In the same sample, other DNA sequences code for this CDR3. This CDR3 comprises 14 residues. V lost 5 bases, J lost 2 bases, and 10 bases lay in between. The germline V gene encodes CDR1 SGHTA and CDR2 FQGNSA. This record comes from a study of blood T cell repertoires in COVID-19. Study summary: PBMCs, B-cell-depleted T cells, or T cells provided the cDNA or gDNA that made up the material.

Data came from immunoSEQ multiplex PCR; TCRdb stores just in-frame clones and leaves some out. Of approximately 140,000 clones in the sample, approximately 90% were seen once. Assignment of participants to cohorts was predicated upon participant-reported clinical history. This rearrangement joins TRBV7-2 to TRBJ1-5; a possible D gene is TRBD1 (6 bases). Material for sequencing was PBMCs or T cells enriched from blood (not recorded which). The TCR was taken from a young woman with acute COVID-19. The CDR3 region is CASSARTGNQPQHF. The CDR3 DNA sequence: TGTGCCAGCAGCGCCCGGACAGGCAATCAGCCCCAGCATTTT.